This T cell receptor beta chain was recovered during a study of blood T cell repertoires in COVID-19. The repertoire was sequenced with immunoSEQ multiplex PCR; TCRdb's copy has only in-frame clones and lacks some. The sample consists of 200,000 or so clones, roughly 81% of them appearing once. CDR1 is SGHTA and CDR2 is FQGNSA in the germline V gene. The CDR3 loop spans 15 amino acids. V lost 5 bases, J lost 2 bases, and 7 bases stayed unmatched. The source of this sequence is a woman older than 75 with COVID-19, enrolled during active disease. V usage is TRBV7-2 and J usage is TRBJ2-7, with TRBD1 matching over 9 bases. Sample: peripheral blood. CDR3 loop: CASSTRQGGPYEQYF. The CDR3 nucleotides read TGTGCCAGCAGCACCCGACAGGGGGGTCCCTACGAGCAGTACTTC.